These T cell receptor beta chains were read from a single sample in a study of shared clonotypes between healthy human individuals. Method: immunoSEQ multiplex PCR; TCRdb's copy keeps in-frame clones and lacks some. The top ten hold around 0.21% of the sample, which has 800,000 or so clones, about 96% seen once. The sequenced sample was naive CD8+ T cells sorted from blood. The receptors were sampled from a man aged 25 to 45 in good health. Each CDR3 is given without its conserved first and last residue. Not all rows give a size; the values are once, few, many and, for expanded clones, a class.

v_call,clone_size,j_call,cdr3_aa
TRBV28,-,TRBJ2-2,ASSLSDRTGDTGELF
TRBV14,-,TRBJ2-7,ASSQGTSSYYEQY
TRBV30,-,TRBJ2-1,AWRDSNEQF
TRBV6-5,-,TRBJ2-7,ASSYSIQNSYEQY
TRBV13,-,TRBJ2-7,ASSRGGTYEQY
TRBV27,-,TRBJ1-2,ASSSSVRNSNGYT
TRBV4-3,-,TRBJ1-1,ASRRGQENTEAF
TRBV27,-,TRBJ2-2,ASSFLDDTGELF
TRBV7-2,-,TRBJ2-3,ASSSRDSPTDTQY
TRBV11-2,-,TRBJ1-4,ASSPGQGTNEKLF
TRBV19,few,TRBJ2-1,ASSIGAGTSGNSYNEQF
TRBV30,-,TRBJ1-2,AWINRAPGYGYT
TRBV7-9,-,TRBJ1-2,ASSFTAGPGDGYT
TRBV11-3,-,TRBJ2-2,ASSRQNTGELF